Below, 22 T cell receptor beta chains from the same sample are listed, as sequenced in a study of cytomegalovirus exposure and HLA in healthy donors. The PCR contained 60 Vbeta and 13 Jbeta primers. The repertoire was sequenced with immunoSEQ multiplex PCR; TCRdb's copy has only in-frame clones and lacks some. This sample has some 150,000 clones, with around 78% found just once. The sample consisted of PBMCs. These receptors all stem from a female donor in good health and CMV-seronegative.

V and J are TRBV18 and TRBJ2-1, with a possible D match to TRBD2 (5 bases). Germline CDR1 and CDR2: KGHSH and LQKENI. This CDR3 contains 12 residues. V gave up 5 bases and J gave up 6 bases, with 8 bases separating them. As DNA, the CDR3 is TGTGCCAGCTCAATGGCGGGCAATGAGCAGTTCTTC. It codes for CASSMAGNEQFF.

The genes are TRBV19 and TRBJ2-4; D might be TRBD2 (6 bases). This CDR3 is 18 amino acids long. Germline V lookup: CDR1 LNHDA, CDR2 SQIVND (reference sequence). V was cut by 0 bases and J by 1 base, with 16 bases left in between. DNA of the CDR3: TGTGCCAGTAGTATAGATCTGTCCCGGGGGACGGCCAAAAACATTCAGTACTTC. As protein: CASSIDLSRGTAKNIQYF.

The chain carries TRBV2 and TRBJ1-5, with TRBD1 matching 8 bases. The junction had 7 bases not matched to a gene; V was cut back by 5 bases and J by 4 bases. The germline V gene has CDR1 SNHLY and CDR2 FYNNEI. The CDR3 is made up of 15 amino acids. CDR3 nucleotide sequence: TGTGCCAGCAGTCTCGACAGGGGACCGAATCAGCCCCAGCATTTT. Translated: CASSLDRGPNQPQHF.

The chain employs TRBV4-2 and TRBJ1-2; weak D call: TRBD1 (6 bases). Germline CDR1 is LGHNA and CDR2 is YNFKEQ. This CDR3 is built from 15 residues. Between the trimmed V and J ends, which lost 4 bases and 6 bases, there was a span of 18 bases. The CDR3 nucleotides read TGTGCCAGCAGCCCACTGGACAGAAGGGGTAATGGCTACACCTTC. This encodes CASSPLDRRGNGYTF.

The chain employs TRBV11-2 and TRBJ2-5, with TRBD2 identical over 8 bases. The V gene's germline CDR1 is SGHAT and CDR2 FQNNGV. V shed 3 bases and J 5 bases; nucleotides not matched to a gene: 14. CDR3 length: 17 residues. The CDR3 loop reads CASSFWNGGAVAETQYF. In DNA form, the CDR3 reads TGTGCCAGCAGCTTCTGGAACGGGGGGGCCGTGGCGGAGACCCAGTACTTC.

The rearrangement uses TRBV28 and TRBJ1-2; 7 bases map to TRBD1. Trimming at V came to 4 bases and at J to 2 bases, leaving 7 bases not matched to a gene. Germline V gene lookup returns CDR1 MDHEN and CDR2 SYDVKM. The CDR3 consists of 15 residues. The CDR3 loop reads CASSSFGTENYGYTF. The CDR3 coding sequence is TGTGCCAGCAGTTCCTTCGGGACAGAGAACTATGGCTACACCTTC.

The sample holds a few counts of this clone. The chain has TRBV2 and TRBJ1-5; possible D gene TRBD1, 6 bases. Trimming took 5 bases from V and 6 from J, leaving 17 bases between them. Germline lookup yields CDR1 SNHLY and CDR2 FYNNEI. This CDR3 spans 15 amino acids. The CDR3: CASSSDRRRGQPQHF. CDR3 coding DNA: TGTGCCAGCAGTTCAGACAGGCGCCGGGGTCAGCCCCAGCATTTT.

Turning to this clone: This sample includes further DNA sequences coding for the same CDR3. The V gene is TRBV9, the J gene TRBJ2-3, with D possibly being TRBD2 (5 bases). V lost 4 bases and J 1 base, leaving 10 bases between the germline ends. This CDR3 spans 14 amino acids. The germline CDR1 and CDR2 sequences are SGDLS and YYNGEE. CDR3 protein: CASSSSGGTDTQYF. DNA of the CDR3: TGTGCCAGCAGCTCTTCCGGGGGCACAGATACGCAGTATTTT.

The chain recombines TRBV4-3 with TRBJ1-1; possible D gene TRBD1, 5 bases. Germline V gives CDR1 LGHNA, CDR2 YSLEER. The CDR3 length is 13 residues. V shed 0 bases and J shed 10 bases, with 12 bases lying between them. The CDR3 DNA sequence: TGCGCCAGCAGCCAAGATCAATCCGGGGGAGCTTTCTTT. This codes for CASSQDQSGGAFF.

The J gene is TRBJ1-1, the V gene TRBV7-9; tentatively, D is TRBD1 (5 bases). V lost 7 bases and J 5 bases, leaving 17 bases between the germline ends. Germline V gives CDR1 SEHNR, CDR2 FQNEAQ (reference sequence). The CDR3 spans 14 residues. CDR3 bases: TGTGCCAGCACCCGAACTCAGGGTCCTACTGAAGCTTTCTTT. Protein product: CASTRTQGPTEAFF.

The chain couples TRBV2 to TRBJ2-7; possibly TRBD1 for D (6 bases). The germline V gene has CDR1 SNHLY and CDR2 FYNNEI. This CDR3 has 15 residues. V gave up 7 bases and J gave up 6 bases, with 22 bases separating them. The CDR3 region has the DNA TGTGCCAGCACGTGGATAGAACAGGGACACTCCGAGCAGTACTTC. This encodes CASTWIEQGHSEQYF. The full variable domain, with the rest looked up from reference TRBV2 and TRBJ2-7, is EPEVTQTPSHQVTQMGQEVILRCVPISNHLYFYWYRQILGQKVEFLVSFYNNEISEKSEIFDDQFSVERPDGSNFTLKIRSTKLEDSAMYFCASTWIEQGHSEQYFGPGTRLTVT.

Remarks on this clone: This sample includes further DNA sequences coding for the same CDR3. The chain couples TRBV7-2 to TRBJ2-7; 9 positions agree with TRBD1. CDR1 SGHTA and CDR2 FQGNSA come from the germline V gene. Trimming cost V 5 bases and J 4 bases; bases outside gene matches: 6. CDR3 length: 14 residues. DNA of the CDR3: TGTGCCAGCAGCCGACCGGGACAGGGTTACGAGCAGTACTTC. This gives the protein CASSRPGQGYEQYF.

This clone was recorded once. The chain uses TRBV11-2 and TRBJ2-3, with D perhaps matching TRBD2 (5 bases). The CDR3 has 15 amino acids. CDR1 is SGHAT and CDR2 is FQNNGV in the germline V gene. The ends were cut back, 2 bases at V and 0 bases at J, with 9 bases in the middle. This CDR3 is CASSLPRTSTDTQYF. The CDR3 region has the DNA TGTGCCAGCAGCTTACCCAGGACTAGCACAGATACGCAGTATTTT.

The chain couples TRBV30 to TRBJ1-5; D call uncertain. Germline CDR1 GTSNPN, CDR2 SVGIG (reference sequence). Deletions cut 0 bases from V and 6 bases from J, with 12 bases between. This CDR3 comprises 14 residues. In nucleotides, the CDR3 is TGTGCCTGGAGTGTAAAAGGAGGAAGTCAGCCCCAGCATTTT. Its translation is CAWSVKGGSQPQHF.

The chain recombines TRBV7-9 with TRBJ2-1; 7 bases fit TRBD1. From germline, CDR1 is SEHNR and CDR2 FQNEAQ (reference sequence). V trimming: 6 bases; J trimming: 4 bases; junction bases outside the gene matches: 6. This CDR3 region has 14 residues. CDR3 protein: CASSPGTAYNEQFF. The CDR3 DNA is TGTGCCAGCAGTCCCGGGACAGCTTACAATGAGCAGTTCTTC.

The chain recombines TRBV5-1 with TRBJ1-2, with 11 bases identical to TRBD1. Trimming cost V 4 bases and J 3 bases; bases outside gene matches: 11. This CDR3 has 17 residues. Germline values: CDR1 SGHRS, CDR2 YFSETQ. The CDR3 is CASSPTGGQGVDYGYTF. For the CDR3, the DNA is TGCGCCAGCAGCCCCACCGGGGGACAGGGGGTCGACTATGGCTACACCTTC.

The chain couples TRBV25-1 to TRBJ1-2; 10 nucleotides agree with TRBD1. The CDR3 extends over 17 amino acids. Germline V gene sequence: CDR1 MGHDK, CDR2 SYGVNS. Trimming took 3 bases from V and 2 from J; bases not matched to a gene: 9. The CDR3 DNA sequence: TGTGCCAGCAGTGACCGGGACAGGGGCCTCAACAACTATGGCTACACCTTC. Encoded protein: CASSDRDRGLNNYGYTF.

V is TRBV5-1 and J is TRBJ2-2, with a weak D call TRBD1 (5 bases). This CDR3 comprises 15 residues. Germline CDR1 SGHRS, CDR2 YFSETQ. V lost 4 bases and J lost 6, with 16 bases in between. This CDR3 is CASSVQPSGSGELFF. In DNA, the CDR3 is TGCGCCAGCAGCGTCCAACCCTCAGGGTCCGGGGAGCTGTTTTTT.

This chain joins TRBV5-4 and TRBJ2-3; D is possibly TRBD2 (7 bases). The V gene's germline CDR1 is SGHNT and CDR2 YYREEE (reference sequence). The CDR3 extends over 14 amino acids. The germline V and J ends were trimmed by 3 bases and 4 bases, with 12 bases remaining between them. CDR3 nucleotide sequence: TGTGCCAGCAGCTCCCGGGGGGCTGCAGATACGCAGTATTTT. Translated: CASSSRGAADTQYF.

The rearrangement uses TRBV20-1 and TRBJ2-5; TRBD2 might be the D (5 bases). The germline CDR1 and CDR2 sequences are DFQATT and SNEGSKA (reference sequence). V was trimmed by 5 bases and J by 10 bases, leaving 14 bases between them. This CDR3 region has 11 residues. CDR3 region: CSARATRDQYF. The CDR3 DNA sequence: TGCAGTGCTCGAGCGACTCGGGACCAGTACTTC.

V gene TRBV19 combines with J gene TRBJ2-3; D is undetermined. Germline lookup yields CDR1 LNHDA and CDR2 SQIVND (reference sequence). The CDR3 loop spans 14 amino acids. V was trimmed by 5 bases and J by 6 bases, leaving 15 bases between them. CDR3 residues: CASSLKLPRDTQYF. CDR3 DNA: TGTGCCAGTAGTTTAAAACTACCGCGGGATACGCAGTATTTT.

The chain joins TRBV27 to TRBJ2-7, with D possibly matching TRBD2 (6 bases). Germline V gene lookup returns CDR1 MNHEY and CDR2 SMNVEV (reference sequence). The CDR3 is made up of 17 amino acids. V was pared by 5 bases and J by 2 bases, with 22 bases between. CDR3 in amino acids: CASSTITAASAPYEQYF. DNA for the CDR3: TGTGCCAGCAGTACTATTACCGCGGCTAGCGCTCCCTACGAGCAGTACTTC.